This T cell receptor (beta chain) was captured in a study of control samples from healthy donors and cancer patients. Trimming removed 5 bases at V and 4 bases at J, with 15 bases between. The germline V gene encodes CDR1 MNHEY and CDR2 SVGEGT. This CDR3 comprises 15 residues. Using immunoSEQ multiplex PCR, the repertoire was profiled, and TCRdb retains in-frame clones only, with some absent. Among 150,000 to 200,000 clones listed, roughly 92% were seen once. The receptor's source is a man aged 25-45 years in good health. The chain uses TRBV6-2 or TRBV6-3 and TRBJ1-5; unclear D gene. The material sequenced was blood. CDR3 bases: TGTGCCAGCAGTCCCGAGGGTTTAGGGAATCAGCCCCAGCATTTT. Protein: CASSPEGLGNQPQHF.